These 9 T cell receptor delta chains share one sample of origin, sequenced in a study of Vδ1+ human thymocytes. The antigens for these receptors are not known. Extracted RNA was reverse transcribed into cDNA. Multiplex PCR used pooled V-gene forward primers and a constant-region reverse primer to amplify CDR3s. TCRdb made new clone calls on the multiplex PCR reads using CATT. The sample holds roughly 76,000 delta-chain clones, 30% to 40% seen once. Regarding the study as a whole: Thymic TRG and TRD repertoires appeared highly polyclonal, with Gaussian CDR3 length distributions.

The specimen sequenced was Vdelta1+ gamma-delta thymocytes from the thymus. The subset denotes: FACS-sorted CD3+ TCRalphabeta- TCRVdelta1+ TCRVdelta2- thymocytes. These receptors all stem from a boy under two years old who had congenital heart surgery.

The rearrangement links TRDV1 to TRDJ1; TRDD2 might be the D (5 bases). Between the trimmed V and J ends, which lost 4 bases and 7 bases, there was a span of 40 bases. CDR3 length: 22 amino acids. The germline V gene encodes CDR1 TSWWSYY and CDR2 QGS. The CDR3: CALGGFPPYIPLDGDYPGKLIF. CDR3 bases: TGTGCTCTTGGGGGGTTTCCTCCGTATATACCCCTGGACGGAGACTACCCTGGTAAACTCATCTTT.

Only a few counts were recorded for this clone. This chain joins TRDV2 and TRDJ3; possible D gene TRDD3, 5 bases. CDR1 is GEAIGNYY, CDR2 EKD, per germline. The germline V and J ends were trimmed by 5 bases and 10 bases, with 17 bases remaining between them. The CDR3 is made up of 15 amino acids. The CDR3 is CACVGESGGTRQMFF. DNA of the CDR3: TGTGCCTGTGTTGGGGAGTCCGGGGGGACCCGACAGATGTTTTTC.

This clone was counted between two and nine times. The chain links TRDV1 to TRDJ1, with D perhaps matching TRDD2 or TRDD3 (7 bases each). The CDR3 length is 17 residues. Germline V gives CDR1 TSWWSYY, CDR2 QGS. The germline V and J ends were trimmed by 3 bases and 3 bases, with 20 bases remaining between them. DNA for the CDR3: TGTGCTCTTGGGGATTCCTACCGGGGGGATTCAGCCGATAAACTCATCTTT. This gives the protein CALGDSYRGDSADKLIF.

The rearrangement links TRDV1 to TRDJ1, with D possibly called TRDD2 or TRDD3 (5 bases each). The CDR3 has 25 residues. Germline values: CDR1 TSWWSYY, CDR2 QGS. V lost 2 bases to trimming and J lost 0 bases, with 40 bases between them. The CDR3 region has the DNA TGTGCTCTTGGGGAATTGTGTCCTTCTACGCTACACATACTGTGGGATCTCCTGTACACCGATAAACTCATCTTT. This codes for CALGELCPSTLHILWDLLYTDKLIF.

The rearrangement joins TRDV1 to TRDJ1, with 11 bases matching TRDD3. Germline CDR1 and CDR2: TSWWSYY and QGS. The CDR3 has 17 residues. V was pared by 9 bases and J by 2 bases, with 14 bases of the junction left unmatched. CDR3 protein: CALGFLLGDRGTDKLIF. The CDR3 DNA follows: TGTGCTCTCGGCTTCCTACTGGGGGATAGGGGAACCGATAAACTCATCTTT.

The table lists this clone with a few counts. The junction and the germline gene differ at one end; a read error may be behind it. The rearrangement joins TRDV1 to TRDJ1; TRDD3 matches at 11 bases. The length of the CDR3 is 22 residues. The germline V gene has CDR1 TSWWSYY and CDR2 QGS. CDR3 bases: TGTGCTCTTGGGTCTGAAGCACCTTCGGTTGAACTGGGGGATAACCCCCTAAATAACCTCATCTTT. Translated: CALGSEAPSVELGDNPLNNLIF.

This clone was picked up a small number of times. This rearrangement joins TRDV1 to TRDJ1, with D possibly called TRDD2 or TRDD3 (6 bases each). Germline V lookup: CDR1 TSWWSYY, CDR2 QGS. The ends were cut back, 5 bases at V and 0 bases at J, with 25 bases in the middle. The CDR3 is 19 residues long. CDR3 protein: CALGNPPFLVGVYTDKLIF. DNA for the CDR3: TGTGCTCTTGGGAACCCCCCTTTCCTAGTGGGGGTGTACACCGATAAACTCATCTTT.

This chain connects TRDV2 to TRDJ2, with TRDD3 identical over 12 bases. The CDR3 covers 20 residues. Per the germline V gene, CDR1 is GEAIGNYY and CDR2 is EKD. V shed 2 bases and J 7 bases; nucleotides not matched to a gene: 19. The CDR3 sequence: CACDNGLPSLLGDTLAQLFF. Here the CDR3 DNA reads TGTGCCTGTGACAACGGCCTTCCTTCACTACTGGGGGATACCTTAGCACAACTCTTCTTT.

The sample holds one count of this clone. V gene TRDV1 combines with J gene TRDJ1; no reliable D call. Per germline, CDR1 TSWWSYY and CDR2 QGS. V lost 0 bases and J lost 0, with 20 bases in between. CDR3 length: 19 amino acids. CDR3 sequence reads: CALGELPPRKWKDTDKLIF. CDR3 coding DNA: TGTGCTCTTGGGGAACTCCCTCCCCGCAAGTGGAAAGACACCGATAAACTCATCTTT.